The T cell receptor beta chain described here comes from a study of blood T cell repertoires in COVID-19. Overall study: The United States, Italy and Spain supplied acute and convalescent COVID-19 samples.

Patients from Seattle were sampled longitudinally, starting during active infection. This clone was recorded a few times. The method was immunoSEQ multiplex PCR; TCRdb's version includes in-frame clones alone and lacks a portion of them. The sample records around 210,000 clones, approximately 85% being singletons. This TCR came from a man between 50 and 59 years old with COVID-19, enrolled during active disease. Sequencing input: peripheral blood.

In nucleotides, the CDR3 is TGTGCCAGCAGCCAAGTGACAGCCAGCTCTGGAAACACCATATATTTT. Its protein is CASSQVTASSGNTIYF. The chain recombines TRBV3-1 (or the pseudogene TRBV3-2) with TRBJ1-3, with D perhaps TRBD1 (5 bases). This CDR3 spans 16 amino acids. V was cut by 1 base and J by 0 bases, with 10 bases left in between. Germline values: CDR1 LGHDT, CDR2 YNNKEL (reference sequence).